This T cell receptor (beta chain) was observed in a study of blood T cell repertoires in COVID-19. Study at large: Acute and convalescent COVID-19 samples came from the United States, Italy and Spain.

The CDR3 runs 15 residues. Germline values: CDR1 LNHDA, CDR2 SQIVND (reference sequence). Unmatched junction bases numbered 1, after V lost 1 base and J lost 5 bases. Per the study methods: Nucleated cell counts were estimated from reference gene primer amplification. The data were produced by immunoSEQ multiplex PCR, yet TCRdb's version contains in-frame clones alone and is incomplete. V and J calls and clone size are given by that table; D and trimming were obtained from the DNA. The sample consists of some 270,000 clones, 86% of them appearing once. What was sequenced was peripheral blood. The chain carries TRBV19 and TRBJ1-4; 10 bases agree with TRBD1. The TCR originated in a woman aged 80 or older with COVID-19, enrolled during active disease. The CDR3 sequence is CASSIATGGNEKLFF. CDR3 DNA sequence: TGTGCCAGTAGTATAGCGACAGGGGGCAATGAAAAACTGTTTTTT.